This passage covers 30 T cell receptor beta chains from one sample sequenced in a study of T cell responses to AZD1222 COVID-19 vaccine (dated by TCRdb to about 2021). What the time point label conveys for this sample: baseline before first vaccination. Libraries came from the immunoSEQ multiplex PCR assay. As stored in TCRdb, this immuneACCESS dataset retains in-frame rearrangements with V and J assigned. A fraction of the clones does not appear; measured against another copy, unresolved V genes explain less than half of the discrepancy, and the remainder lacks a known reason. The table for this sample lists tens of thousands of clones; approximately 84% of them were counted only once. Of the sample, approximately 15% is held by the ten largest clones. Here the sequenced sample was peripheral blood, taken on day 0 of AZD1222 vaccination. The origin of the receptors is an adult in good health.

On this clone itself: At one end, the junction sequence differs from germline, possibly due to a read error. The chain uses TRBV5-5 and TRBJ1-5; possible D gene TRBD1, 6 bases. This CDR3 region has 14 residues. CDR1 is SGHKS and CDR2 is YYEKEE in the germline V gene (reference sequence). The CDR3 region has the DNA TGTGCCAGCACCGAGGGGGGGAGCACTCAGCCCCAGCATTTT. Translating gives CASTEGGSTQPQHF.

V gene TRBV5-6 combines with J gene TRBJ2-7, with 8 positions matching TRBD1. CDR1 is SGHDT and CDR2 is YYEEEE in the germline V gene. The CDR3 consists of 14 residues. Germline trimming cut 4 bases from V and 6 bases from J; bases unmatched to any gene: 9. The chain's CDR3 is CASSVPGQVSEQYF. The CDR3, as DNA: TGTGCCAGCAGCGTACCGGGACAGGTCTCCGAGCAGTACTTC.

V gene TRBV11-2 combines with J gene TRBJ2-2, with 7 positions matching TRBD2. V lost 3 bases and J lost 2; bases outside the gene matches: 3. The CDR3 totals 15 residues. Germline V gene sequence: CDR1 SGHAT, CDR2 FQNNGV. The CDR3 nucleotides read TGTGCCAGCAGCTTTAGCGGGCGTAACACCGGGGAGCTGTTTTTT. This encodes CASSFSGRNTGELFF.

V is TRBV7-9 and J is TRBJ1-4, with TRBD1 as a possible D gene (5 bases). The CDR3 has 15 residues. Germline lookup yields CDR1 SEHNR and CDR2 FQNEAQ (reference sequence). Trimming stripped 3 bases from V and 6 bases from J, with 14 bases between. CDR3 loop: CASSFWGLTDEKLFF. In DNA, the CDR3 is TGTGCCAGCAGCTTCTGGGGGTTGACCGATGAAAAACTGTTTTTT. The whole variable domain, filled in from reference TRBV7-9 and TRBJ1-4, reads DTGVSQNPRHKITKRGQNVTFRCDPISEHNRLYWYRQTLGQGPEFLTYFQNEAQLEKSRLLSDRFSAERPKGSFSTLEIQRTEQGDSAMYLCASSFWGLTDEKLFFGSGTQLSVL.

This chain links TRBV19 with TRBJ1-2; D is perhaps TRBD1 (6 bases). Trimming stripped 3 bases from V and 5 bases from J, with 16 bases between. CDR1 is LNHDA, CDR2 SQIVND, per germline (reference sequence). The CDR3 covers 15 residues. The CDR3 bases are TGTGCCAGTAGTATCCCCCCCGTTACAGGGTATGGCTACACCTTC. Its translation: CASSIPPVTGYGYTF.

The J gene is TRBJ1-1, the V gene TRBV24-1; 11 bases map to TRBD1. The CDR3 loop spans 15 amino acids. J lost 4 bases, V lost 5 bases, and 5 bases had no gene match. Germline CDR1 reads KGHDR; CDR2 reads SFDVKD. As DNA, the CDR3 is TGTGCCACCAGTGGTACCGGGACAGGGGGCACTGAAGCTTTCTTT. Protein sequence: CATSGTGTGGTEAFF.

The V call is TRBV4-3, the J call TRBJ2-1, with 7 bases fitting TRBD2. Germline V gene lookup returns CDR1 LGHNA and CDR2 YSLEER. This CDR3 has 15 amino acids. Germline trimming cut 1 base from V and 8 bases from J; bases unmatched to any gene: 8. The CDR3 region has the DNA TGCGCCAGCAGCCAAGCCTGGGGGGGTGGCGATGAGCAGTTCTTC. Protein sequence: CASSQAWGGGDEQFF.

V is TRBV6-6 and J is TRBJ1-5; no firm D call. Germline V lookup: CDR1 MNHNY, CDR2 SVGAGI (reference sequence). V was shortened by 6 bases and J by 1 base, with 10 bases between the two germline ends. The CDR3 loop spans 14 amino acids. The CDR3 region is CASRSTVSNQPQHF. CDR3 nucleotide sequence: TGTGCCAGCAGAAGTACAGTAAGCAATCAGCCCCAGCATTTT.

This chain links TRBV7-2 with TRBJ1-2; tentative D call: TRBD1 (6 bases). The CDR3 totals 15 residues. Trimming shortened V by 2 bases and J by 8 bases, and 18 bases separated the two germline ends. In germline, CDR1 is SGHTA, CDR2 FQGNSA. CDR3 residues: CASSLPVLSGVGYTF. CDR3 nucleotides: TGTGCCAGCAGCTTACCGGTTCTGTCAGGGGTCGGCTACACCTTC.

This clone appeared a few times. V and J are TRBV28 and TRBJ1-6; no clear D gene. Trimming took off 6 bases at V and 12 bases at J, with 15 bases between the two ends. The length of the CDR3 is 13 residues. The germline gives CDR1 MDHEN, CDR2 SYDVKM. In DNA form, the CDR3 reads TGTGCCAGCAGAATGGCCGGCCTAGGACCCCTCCACTTT. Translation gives CASRMAGLGPLHF.

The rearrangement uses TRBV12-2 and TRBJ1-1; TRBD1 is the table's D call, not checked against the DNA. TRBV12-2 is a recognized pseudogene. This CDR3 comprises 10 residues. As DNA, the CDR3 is TGTGCAAGTCGCTGGCTTGAAGCTTTCTTT. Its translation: CASRWLEAFF.

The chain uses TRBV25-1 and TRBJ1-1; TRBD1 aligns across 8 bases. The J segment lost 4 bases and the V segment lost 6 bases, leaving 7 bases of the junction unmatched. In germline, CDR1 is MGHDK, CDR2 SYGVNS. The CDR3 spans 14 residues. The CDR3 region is CASSAGGRGTEAFF. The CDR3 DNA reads TGTGCCAGCAGCGCAGGGGGCCGGGGCACTGAAGCTTTCTTT.

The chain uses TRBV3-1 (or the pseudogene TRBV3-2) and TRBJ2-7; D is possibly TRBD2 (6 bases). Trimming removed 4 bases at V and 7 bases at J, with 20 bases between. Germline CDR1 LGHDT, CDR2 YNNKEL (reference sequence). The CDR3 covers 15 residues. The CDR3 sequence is CASSPPGLPRGEQYF. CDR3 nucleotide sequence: TGTGCCAGCAGCCCACCCGGACTACCCCGGGGGGAGCAGTACTTC.

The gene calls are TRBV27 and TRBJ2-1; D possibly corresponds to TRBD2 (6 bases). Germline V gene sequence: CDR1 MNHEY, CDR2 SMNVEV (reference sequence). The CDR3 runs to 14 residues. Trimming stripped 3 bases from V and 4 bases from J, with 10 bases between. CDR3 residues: CASSFSGLYNEQFF. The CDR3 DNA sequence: TGTGCCAGCAGTTTTTCGGGACTTTACAATGAGCAGTTCTTC.

The chain's CDR3 is CATGDGPEAFF. CDR3 bases: TGTGCCACCGGCGACGGACCTGAAGCTTTCTTT. The rearrangement links TRBV6-6 to TRBJ1-1; D remains ambiguous. V shed 10 bases and J shed 6 bases, with 12 bases lying between them. This CDR3 spans 11 amino acids. Looked up from germline, CDR1 is MNHNY and CDR2 is SVGAGI (reference sequence).

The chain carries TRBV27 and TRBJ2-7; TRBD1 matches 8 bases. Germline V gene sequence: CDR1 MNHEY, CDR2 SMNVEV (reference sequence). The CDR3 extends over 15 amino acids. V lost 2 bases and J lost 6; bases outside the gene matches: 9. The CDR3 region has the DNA TGTGCCAGCAGTTTAGCAGGGGGCGTTGTCGTCGAGCAGTACTTC. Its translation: CASSLAGGVVVEQYF.

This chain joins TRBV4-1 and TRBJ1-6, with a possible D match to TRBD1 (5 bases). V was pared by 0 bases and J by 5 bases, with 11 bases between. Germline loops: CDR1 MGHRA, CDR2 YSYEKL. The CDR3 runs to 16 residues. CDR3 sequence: CASSQDDSNDNSPLHF. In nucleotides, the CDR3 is TGCGCCAGCAGCCAAGACGACAGCAACGATAATTCACCCCTCCACTTT.

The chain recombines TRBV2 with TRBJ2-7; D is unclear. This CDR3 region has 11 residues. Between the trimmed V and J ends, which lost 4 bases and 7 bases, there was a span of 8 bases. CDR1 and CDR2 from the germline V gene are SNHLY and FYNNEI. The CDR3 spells CASSGSGEQYF. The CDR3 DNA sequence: TGTGCCAGCAGTGGCAGTGGGGAGCAGTACTTC.

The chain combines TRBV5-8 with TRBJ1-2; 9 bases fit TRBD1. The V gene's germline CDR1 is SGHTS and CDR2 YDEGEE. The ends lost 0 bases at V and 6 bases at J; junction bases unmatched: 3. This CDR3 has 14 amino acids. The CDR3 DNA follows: TGTGCCAGCAGCTTGGGGGACAGGGCACATGGCTACACCTTC. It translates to CASSLGDRAHGYTF.

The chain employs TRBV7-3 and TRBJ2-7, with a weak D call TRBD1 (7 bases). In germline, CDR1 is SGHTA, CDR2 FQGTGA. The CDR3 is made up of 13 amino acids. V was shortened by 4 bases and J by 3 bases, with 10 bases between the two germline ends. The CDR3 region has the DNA TGTGCCAGCAGCTCCCAGGGGGGCTACGAGCAGTACTTC. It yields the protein CASSSQGGYEQYF.

DNA for the CDR3: TGTGCCAGCAGCGTCAGACATGAGGCCACTGAAGCTTTCTTT. It yields the protein CASSVRHEATEAFF. The J gene is TRBJ1-1, the V gene TRBV21-1. TRBV21-1 is annotated as a pseudogene. This CDR3 contains 14 residues.

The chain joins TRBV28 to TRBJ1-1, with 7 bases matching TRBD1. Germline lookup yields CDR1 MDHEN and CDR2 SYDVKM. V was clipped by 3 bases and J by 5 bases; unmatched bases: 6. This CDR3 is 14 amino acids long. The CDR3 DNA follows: TGTGCCAGCAGTTTGGTCAGGGGGTGGACTGAAGCTTTCTTT. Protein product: CASSLVRGWTEAFF. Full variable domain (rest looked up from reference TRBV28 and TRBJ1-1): DVKVTQSSRYLVKRTGEKVFLECVQDMDHENMFWYRQDPGLGLRLIYFSYDVKMKEKGDIPEGYSVSREKKERFSLILESASTNQTSMYLCASSLVRGWTEAFFGQGTRLTVV.

The chain's CDR3 is CASSPADGLETQYF. In DNA form, the CDR3 reads TGTGCCAGCAGTCCCGCGGACGGACTCGAGACCCAGTACTTC. The chain links TRBV28 to TRBJ2-5; D is perhaps TRBD2 (5 bases). Germline V gene lookup returns CDR1 MDHEN and CDR2 SYDVKM. This CDR3 is built from 14 residues. Deletions cut 5 bases from V and 5 bases from J, with 15 bases between.

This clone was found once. For the CDR3, the DNA is TGCGCCAGCGGGACAGGGGCGAACACTGAAGCTTTCTTT. It encodes CASGTGANTEAFF. This chain links TRBV5-1 with TRBJ1-1; 10 nucleotides align to TRBD1. The ends lost 7 bases at V and 1 base at J; junction bases unmatched: 1. Germline-derived CDR1 and CDR2 are SGHRS and YFSETQ. The CDR3 totals 13 residues.

Here the CDR3 DNA reads TGTGCCAGCAGCCAAGATAATCGGGGAGCCTACGAGCAGTACTTC. This gives the protein CASSQDNRGAYEQYF. The chain uses TRBV3-1 (or the pseudogene TRBV3-2) and TRBJ2-7, with D maybe TRBD2 (5 bases). From germline, CDR1 is LGHDT and CDR2 YNNKEL (reference sequence). The CDR3 consists of 15 residues. Trimming pared 0 bases from V and 2 bases from J, leaving 11 bases between.

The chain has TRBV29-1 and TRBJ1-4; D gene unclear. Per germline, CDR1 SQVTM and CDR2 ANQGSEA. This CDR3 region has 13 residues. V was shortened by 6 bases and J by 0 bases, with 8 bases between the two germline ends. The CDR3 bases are TGCAGCGTCTTCAGTGCAACTAATGAAAAACTGTTTTTT. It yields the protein CSVFSATNEKLFF.

This CDR3 reads CASSTRGEGVNTEAFF. The CDR3 DNA follows: TGTGCCAGCAGCACACGCGGGGAGGGGGTGAACACTGAAGCTTTCTTT. J is TRBJ1-1 and V is TRBV7-9; D is possibly TRBD1 (6 bases). V lost 5 bases to trimming and J lost 0 bases, with 16 bases between them. Germline V gives CDR1 SEHNR, CDR2 FQNEAQ (reference sequence). The CDR3 contains 16 residues.

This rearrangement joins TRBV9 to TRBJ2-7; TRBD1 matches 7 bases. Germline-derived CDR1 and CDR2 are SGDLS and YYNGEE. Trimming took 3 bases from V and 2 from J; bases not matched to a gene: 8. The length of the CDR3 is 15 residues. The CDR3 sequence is CASSGRTGEPYEQYF. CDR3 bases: TGTGCCAGCAGCGGCCGGACAGGTGAACCCTACGAGCAGTACTTC.

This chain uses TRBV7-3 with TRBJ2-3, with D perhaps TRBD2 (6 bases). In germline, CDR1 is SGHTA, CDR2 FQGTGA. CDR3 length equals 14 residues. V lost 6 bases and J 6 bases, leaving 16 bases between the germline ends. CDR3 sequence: CASRARSEGDTQYF. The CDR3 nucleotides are TGTGCCAGCAGGGCGAGGTCGGAGGGGGATACGCAGTATTTT.

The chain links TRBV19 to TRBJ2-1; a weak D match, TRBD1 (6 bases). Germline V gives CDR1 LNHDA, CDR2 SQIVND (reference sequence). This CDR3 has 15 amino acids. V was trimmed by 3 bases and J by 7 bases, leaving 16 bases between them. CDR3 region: CASSIRGSWNNEQFF. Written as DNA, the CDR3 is TGTGCCAGTAGTATTAGGGGGTCATGGAATAATGAGCAGTTCTTC.